The rows below give T cell receptor beta chains drawn from one sample of a study of cytomegalovirus exposure and HLA in healthy donors. This table comes from immunoSEQ multiplex PCR, and its TCRdb copy is limited to in-frame clones, with some not included. This repertoire includes some 70,000 clones. Sequencing was done on a sample of PBMCs. These TCRs come from a female donor in good health and CMV-seropositive. Each CDR3 is given with its conserved first and last residue. Fields, in order: CDR3 DNA, CDR3 protein, V gene, J gene, D gene. A D gene is named only where the DNA matches it firmly.

cdr3_nt: TGTGCCAGCAGTTTGGGAGGTCCGCTAAGCGAGCAGTACTTC
cdr3_aa: CASSLGGPLSEQYF
v_call: TRBV28
j_call: TRBJ2-7
d_call: -

cdr3_nt: TGCGCCAGCAGCCAAGACAGACAAGAGACCCAGTACTTC
cdr3_aa: CASSQDRQETQYF
v_call: TRBV4-3
j_call: TRBJ2-5
d_call: -

cdr3_nt: TGTGCCAGCAGCCGGGCACAGGGGGCCTACGAGCAGTACTTC
cdr3_aa: CASSRAQGAYEQYF
v_call: TRBV6-5
j_call: TRBJ2-7
d_call: TRBD1

cdr3_nt: TGTGCCAGCAGTTTACAAGTATCGGGGTTCCTATACGAGCAGTACTTC
cdr3_aa: CASSLQVSGFLYEQYF
v_call: TRBV28
j_call: TRBJ2-7
d_call: -

cdr3_nt: TGTGCCTGGAGTGTACGAGTAAGCGGAGACGACAATGAGCAGTTCTTC
cdr3_aa: CAWSVRVSGDDNEQFF
v_call: TRBV30
j_call: TRBJ2-1
d_call: -

cdr3_nt: TGTGCCAGCTCACCACAAGGGGGTCAGCCCCAGCATTTT
cdr3_aa: CASSPQGGQPQHF
v_call: TRBV18
j_call: TRBJ1-5
d_call: -

cdr3_nt: TGTGCCAGTAGTACCGTCCTGGGACAGACGGCCGATAATCAGCCCCAGCATTTT
cdr3_aa: CASSTVLGQTADNQPQHF
v_call: TRBV19
j_call: TRBJ1-5
d_call: TRBD1

cdr3_nt: TGTGCCAGCAGCGCTGAGACACCCGGAAGGGGGACTGAAGCTTTCTTT
cdr3_aa: CASSAETPGRGTEAFF
v_call: TRBV5-5
j_call: TRBJ1-1
d_call: -

cdr3_nt: TGCGCCAGCAGTGGGACTAGCGGGGTCAATGAGCAGTTCTTC
cdr3_aa: CASSGTSGVNEQFF
v_call: TRBV10-2
j_call: TRBJ2-1
d_call: TRBD2

cdr3_nt: TGTGCCAGTAGTATATTCCCGGCGGGAGGCTCCTACAATGAGCAGTTCTTC
cdr3_aa: CASSIFPAGGSYNEQFF
v_call: TRBV19
j_call: TRBJ2-1
d_call: TRBD2

cdr3_nt: TGTGCCAGCAGCCAAGAACGGGAGCTGACGTACCAAGAGACCCAGTACTTC
cdr3_aa: CASSQERELTYQETQYF
v_call: TRBV4-2
j_call: TRBJ2-5
d_call: -

cdr3_nt: TGTGCCAGCAGCCCCTGGACAGAAAATTCACCCCTCCACTTT
cdr3_aa: CASSPWTENSPLHF
v_call: TRBV7-9
j_call: TRBJ1-6
d_call: -

cdr3_nt: TGTGCCAGCTCACTTTCAGGGGCCCTAGCCAAAAACATTCAGTACTTC
cdr3_aa: CASSLSGALAKNIQYF
v_call: TRBV18
j_call: TRBJ2-4
d_call: -

cdr3_nt: TGTGCCAGCAGTAAAACTTCTAGCGGGAGGGGAAAAGCGGATACGCAGTATTTT
cdr3_aa: CASSKTSSGRGKADTQYF
v_call: TRBV28
j_call: TRBJ2-3
d_call: TRBD2

cdr3_nt: TGTGCCAGCAGCCGACCCCAGGGTCTTGGGGAGACCCAGTACTTC
cdr3_aa: CASSRPQGLGETQYF
v_call: TRBV14
j_call: TRBJ2-5
d_call: -

cdr3_nt: TGTGCCAGCAGCTCGCGGGCCGTGACTAGCCTTGAGCAGTTCTTC
cdr3_aa: CASSSRAVTSLEQFF
v_call: TRBV7-6
j_call: TRBJ2-1
d_call: TRBD2

cdr3_nt: TGTGCCATCAGTGAGGGGGTTGAGACAGGGAACACTGAAGCTTTCTTT
cdr3_aa: CAISEGVETGNTEAFF
v_call: TRBV10-3
j_call: TRBJ1-1
d_call: -

cdr3_nt: TGTGCCACCAGCACCGGGACTAGCGAAGACAATGAGCAGTTCTTC
cdr3_aa: CATSTGTSEDNEQFF
v_call: TRBV15
j_call: TRBJ2-1
d_call: TRBD2

cdr3_nt: TGTGCCTGGACCGTGGGCAGAAATTCACCCCTCCACTTT
cdr3_aa: CAWTVGRNSPLHF
v_call: TRBV30
j_call: TRBJ1-6
d_call: -

cdr3_nt: TGTGCCAGCAGCCAGGGACTGTACAATGAGCAGTTCTTC
cdr3_aa: CASSQGLYNEQFF
v_call: TRBV11-3
j_call: TRBJ2-1
d_call: -

cdr3_nt: TGCGCCAGCAGCCGGGACAGTATAGCTGAAGCTTTCTTT
cdr3_aa: CASSRDSIAEAFF
v_call: TRBV4-1
j_call: TRBJ1-1
d_call: TRBD1

cdr3_nt: TGCGCCAGCAGCCAAGAAGGGATAGCGGGAGGCGAGCAGTACTTC
cdr3_aa: CASSQEGIAGGEQYF
v_call: TRBV4-1
j_call: TRBJ2-7
d_call: TRBD2

cdr3_nt: TGTGCCAGTAGTATCGGACAGGGGGGCTCTGGAAACACCATATATTTT
cdr3_aa: CASSIGQGGSGNTIYF
v_call: TRBV19
j_call: TRBJ1-3
d_call: TRBD1

cdr3_nt: TGTGCCAGCTCACCATCTATCGGGACAGCCGGCGGCGAGCAGTACTTC
cdr3_aa: CASSPSIGTAGGEQYF
v_call: TRBV18
j_call: TRBJ2-7
d_call: TRBD1

cdr3_nt: TGTGCCAGCAGCCGTGACAGGGCTGGCTATGGCTACACCTTC
cdr3_aa: CASSRDRAGYGYTF
v_call: TRBV7-2
j_call: TRBJ1-2
d_call: TRBD1

cdr3_nt: TGTGCCAGCAGTATCCGGGACAGGGTCTTGAATGAGCAGTTCTTC
cdr3_aa: CASSIRDRVLNEQFF
v_call: TRBV6-5
j_call: TRBJ2-1
d_call: TRBD1